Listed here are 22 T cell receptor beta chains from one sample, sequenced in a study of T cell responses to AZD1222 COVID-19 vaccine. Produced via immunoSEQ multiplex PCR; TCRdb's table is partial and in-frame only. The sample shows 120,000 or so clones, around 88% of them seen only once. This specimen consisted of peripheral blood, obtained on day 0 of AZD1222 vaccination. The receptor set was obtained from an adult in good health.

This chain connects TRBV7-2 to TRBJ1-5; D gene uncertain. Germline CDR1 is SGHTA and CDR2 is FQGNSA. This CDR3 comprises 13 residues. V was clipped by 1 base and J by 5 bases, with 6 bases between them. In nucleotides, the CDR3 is TGTGCCAGCAGCTTAGATAGGGATCAGCCCCAGCATTTT. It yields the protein CASSLDRDQPQHF. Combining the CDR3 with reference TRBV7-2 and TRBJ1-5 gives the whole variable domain GAGVSQSPSNKVTEKGKDVELRCDPISGHTALYWYRQSLGQGLEFLIYFQGNSAPDKSGLPSDRFSAERTGGSVSTLTIQRTQQEDSAVYLCASSLDRDQPQHFGDGTRLSIL.

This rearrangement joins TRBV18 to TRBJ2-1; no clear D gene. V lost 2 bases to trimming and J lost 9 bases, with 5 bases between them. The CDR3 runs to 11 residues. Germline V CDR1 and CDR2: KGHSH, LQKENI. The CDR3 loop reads CASSPGSEQFF. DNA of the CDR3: TGTGCCAGCTCACCAGGTTCTGAGCAGTTCTTC.

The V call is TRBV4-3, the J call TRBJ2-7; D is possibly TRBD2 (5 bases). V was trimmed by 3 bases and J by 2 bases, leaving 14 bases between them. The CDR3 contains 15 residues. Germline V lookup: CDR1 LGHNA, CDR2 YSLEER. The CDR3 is CASSHQQRAPYEQYF. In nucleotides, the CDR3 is TGCGCCAGCAGCCATCAACAGAGGGCCCCCTACGAGCAGTACTTC.

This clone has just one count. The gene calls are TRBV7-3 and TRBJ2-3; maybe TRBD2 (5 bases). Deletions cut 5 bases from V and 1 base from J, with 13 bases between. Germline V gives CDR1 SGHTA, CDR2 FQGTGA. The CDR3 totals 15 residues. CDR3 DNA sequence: TGTGCCAGCAGCGGAGGAGGTTCACGCACAGATACGCAGTATTTT. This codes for CASSGGGSRTDTQYF. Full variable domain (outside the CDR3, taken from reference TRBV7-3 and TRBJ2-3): GAGVSQTPSNKVTEKGKYVELRCDPISGHTALYWYRQSLGQGPEFLIYFQGTGAADDSGLPNDRFFAVRPEGSVSTLKIQRTERGDSAVYLCASSGGGSRTDTQYFGPGTRLTVL.

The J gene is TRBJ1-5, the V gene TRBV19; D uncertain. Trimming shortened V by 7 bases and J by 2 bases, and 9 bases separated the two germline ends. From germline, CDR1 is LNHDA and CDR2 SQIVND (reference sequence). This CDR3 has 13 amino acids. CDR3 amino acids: CASNAGGNQPQHF. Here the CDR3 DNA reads TGTGCCAGTAACGCAGGAGGCAATCAGCCCCAGCATTTT.

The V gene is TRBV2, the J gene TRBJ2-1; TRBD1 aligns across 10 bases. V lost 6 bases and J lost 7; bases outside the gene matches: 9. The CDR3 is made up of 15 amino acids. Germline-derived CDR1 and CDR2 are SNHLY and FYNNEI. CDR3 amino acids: CASSVRQGAWNEQFF. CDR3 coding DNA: TGTGCCAGCAGCGTCCGACAGGGGGCCTGGAATGAGCAGTTCTTC.

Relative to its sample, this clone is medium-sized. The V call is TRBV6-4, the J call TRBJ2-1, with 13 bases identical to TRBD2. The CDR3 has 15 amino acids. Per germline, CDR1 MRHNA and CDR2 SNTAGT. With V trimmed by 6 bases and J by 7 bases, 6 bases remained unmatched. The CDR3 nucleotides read TGTGCCAGCAGCCTAACTAGCGGGGGGGCGAATGAGCAGTTCTTC. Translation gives CASSLTSGGANEQFF.

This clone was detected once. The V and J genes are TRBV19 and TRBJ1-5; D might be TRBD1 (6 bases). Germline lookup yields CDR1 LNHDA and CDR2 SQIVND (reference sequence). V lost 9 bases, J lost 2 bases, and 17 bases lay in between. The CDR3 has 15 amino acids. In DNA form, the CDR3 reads TGTGCCAGCAACATAGGGGGGCGAGGCAATCAGCCCCAGCATTTT. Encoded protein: CASNIGGRGNQPQHF.

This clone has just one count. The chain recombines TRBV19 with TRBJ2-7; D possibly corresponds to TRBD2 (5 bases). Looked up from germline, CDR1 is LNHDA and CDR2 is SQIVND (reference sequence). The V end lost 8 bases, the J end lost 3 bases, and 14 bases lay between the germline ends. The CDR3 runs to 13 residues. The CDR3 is CASPKDGLYEQYF. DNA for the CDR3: TGTGCCAGTCCGAAGGACGGACTCTACGAGCAGTACTTC.

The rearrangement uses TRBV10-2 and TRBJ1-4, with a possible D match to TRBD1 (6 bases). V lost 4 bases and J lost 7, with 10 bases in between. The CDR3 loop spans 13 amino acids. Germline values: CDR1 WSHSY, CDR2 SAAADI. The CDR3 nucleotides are TGCGCCAGCAGTGCACAGGGAGGTGAAAAACTGTTTTTT. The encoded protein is CASSAQGGEKLFF.

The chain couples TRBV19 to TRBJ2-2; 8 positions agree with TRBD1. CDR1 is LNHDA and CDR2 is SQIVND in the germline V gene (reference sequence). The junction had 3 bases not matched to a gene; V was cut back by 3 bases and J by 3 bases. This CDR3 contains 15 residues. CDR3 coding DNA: TGTGCCAGTAGTATCACAGGGGGGTACACCGGGGAGCTGTTTTTT. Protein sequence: CASSITGGYTGELFF.

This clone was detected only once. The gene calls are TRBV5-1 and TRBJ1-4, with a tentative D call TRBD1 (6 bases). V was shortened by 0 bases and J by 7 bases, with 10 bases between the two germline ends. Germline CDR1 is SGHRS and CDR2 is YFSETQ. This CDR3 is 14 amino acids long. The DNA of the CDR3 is TGCGCCAGCAGCTTGGGGACAGCCAGTGAAAAACTGTTTTTT. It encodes CASSLGTASEKLFF.

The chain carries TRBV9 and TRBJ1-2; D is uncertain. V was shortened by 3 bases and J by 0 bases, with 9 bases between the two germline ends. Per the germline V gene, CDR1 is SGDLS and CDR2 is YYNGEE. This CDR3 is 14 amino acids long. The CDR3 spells CASSGLKTNYGYTF. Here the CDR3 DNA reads TGTGCCAGCAGCGGTCTAAAGACTAACTATGGCTACACCTTC.

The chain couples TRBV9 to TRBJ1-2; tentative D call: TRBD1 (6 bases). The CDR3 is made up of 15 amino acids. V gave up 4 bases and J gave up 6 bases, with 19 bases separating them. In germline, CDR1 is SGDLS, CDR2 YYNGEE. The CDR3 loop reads CASSLGALGGNGYTF. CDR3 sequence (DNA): TGTGCCAGCAGCCTGGGGGCGTTGGGGGGAAATGGCTACACCTTC. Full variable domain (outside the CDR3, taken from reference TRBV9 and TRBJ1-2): DSGVTQTPKHLITATGQRVTLRCSPRSGDLSVYWYQQSLDQGLQFLIQYYNGEERAKGNILERFSAQQFPDLHSELNLSSLELGDSALYFCASSLGALGGNGYTFGSGTRLTVV.

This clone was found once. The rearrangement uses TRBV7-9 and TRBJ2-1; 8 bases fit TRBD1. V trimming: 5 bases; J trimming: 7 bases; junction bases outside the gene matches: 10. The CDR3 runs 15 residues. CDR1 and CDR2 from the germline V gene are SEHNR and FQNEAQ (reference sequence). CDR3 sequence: CASSRSDRGGNEQFF. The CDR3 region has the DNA TGTGCCAGCAGCCGCTCAGACAGGGGTGGGAATGAGCAGTTCTTC. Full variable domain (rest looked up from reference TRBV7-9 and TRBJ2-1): DTGVSQNPRHKITKRGQNVTFRCDPISEHNRLYWYRQTLGQGPEFLTYFQNEAQLEKSRLLSDRFSAERPKGSFSTLEIQRTEQGDSAMYLCASSRSDRGGNEQFFGPGTRLTVL.

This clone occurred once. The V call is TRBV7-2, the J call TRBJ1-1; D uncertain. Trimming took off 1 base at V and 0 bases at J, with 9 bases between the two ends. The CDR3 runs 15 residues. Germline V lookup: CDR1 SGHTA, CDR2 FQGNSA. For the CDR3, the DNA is TGTGCCAGCAGCTTAGTTGAGAACATGAACACTGAAGCTTTCTTT. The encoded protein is CASSLVENMNTEAFF.

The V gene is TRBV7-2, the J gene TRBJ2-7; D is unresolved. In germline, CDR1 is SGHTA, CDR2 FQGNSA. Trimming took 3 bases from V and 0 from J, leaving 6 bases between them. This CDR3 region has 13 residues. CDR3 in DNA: TGTGCCAGCAGCTTGTGGGACTCCTACGAGCAGTACTTC. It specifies CASSLWDSYEQYF.

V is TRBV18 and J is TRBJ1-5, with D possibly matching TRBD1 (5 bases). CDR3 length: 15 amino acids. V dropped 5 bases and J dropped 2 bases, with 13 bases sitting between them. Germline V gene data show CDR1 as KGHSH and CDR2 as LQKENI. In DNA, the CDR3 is TGTGCCAGCTCAAGGGACGGTCGAGGCAATCAGCCCCAGCATTTT. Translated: CASSRDGRGNQPQHF.

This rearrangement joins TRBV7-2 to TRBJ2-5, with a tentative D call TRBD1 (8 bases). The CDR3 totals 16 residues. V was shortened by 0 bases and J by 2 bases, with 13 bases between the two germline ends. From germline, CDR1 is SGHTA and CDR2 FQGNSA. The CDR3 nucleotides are TGTGCCAGCAGCTTAGCCGGACAGGGAGGGCAAGAGACCCAGTACTTC. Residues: CASSLAGQGGQETQYF.

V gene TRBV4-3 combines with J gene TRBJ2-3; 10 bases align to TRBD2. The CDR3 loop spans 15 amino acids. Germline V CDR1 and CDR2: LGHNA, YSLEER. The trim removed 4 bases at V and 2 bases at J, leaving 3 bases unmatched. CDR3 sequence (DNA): TGCGCCAGCAGCCTAGGACTAGCGGACACAGATACGCAGTATTTT. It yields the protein CASSLGLADTDTQYF.

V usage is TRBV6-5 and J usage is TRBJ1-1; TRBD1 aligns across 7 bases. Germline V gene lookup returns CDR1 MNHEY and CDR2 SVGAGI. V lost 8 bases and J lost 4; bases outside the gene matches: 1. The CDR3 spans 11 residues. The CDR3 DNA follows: TGTGCCAGCCACAGGGGCACTGAAGCTTTCTTT. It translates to CASHRGTEAFF.

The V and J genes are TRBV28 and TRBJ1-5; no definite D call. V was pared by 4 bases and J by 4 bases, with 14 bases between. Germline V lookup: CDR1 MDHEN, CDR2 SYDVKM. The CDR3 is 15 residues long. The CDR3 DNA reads TGTGCCAGCAGTTCTCGGCAACTTGGTAATCAGCCCCAGCATTTT. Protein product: CASSSRQLGNQPQHF.